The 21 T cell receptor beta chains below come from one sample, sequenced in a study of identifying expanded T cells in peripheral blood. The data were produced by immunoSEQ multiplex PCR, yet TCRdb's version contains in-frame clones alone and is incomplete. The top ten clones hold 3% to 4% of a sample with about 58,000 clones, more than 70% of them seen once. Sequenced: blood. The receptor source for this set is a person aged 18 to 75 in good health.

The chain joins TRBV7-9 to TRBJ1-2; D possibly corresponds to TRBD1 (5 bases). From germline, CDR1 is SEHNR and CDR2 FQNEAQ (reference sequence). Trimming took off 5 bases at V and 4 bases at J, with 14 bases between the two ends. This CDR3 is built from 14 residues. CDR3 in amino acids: CASSTNRGSYGYTF. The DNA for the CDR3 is TGTGCCAGCAGCACCAATCGGGGCAGCTATGGCTACACCTTC.

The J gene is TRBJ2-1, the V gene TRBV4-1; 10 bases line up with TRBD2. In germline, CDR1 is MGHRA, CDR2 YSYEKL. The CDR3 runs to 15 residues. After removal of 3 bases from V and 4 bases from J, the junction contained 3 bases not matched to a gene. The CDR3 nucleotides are TGCGCCAGCAGCCAGACACTAGCGGGGTACAATGAGCAGTTCTTC. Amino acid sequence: CASSQTLAGYNEQFF.

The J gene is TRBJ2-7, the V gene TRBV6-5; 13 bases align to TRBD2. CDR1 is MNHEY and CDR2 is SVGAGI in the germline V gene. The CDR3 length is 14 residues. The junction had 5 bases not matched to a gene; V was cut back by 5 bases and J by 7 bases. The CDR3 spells CASSGTSGATEQYF. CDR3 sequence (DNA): TGTGCCAGCAGTGGGACTAGCGGGGCCACAGAGCAGTACTTC.

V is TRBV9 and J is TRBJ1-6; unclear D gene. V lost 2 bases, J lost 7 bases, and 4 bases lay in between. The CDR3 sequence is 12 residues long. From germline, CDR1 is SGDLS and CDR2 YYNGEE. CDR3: CASSVGNSPLHF. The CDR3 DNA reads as TGTGCCAGCAGCGTTGGCAATTCACCCCTCCACTTT.

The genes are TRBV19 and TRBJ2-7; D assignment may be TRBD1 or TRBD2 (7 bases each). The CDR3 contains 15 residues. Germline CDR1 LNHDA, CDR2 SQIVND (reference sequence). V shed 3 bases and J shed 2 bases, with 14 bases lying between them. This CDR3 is CASSISTGTTYEQYF. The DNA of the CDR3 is TGTGCCAGTAGTATTTCGACAGGGACTACCTACGAGCAGTACTTC.

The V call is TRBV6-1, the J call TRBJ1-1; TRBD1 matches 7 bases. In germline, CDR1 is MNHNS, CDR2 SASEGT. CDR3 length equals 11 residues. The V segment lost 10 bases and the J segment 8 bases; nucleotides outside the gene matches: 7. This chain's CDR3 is CATVRGIEAFF. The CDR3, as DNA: TGTGCCACCGTCAGGGGGATCGAAGCTTTCTTT.

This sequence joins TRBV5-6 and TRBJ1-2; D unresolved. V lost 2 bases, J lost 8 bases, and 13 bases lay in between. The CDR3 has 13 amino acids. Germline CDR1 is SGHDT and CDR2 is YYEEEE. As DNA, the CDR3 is TGTGCCAGCAGCTTAACATATTCGGTCGGCTACACCTTC. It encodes CASSLTYSVGYTF. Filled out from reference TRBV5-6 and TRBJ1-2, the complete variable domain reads DAGVTQSPTHLIKTRGQQVTLRCSPKSGHDTVSWYQQALGQGPQFIFQYYEEEERQRGNFPDRFSGHQFPNYSSELNVNALLLGDSALYLCASSLTYSVGYTFGSGTRLTVV.

The CDR3 DNA reads as TGTGCCAGCAGTCCTGCAGGGGGTACCGGGGAGCTGTTTTTT. Its protein is CASSPAGGTGELFF. This chain connects TRBV7-2 to TRBJ2-2, with 7 bases fitting TRBD1. The CDR3 is 14 amino acids. V gave up 6 bases and J gave up 5 bases; unmatched junction bases: 6. Per the germline V gene, CDR1 is SGHTA and CDR2 is FQGNSA.

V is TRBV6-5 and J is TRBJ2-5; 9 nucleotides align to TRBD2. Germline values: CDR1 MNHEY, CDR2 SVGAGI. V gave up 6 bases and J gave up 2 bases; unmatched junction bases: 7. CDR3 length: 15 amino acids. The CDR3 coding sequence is TGTGCCAGCAGCCTGGGCGGGGGGGCTCAAGAGACCCAGTACTTC. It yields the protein CASSLGGGAQETQYF.

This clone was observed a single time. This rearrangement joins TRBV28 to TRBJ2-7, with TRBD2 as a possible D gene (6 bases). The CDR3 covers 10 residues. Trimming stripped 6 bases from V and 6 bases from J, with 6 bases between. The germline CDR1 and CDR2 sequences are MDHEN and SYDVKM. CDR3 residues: CASRGGEQYF. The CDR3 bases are TGTGCCAGCAGGGGGGGCGAGCAGTACTTC. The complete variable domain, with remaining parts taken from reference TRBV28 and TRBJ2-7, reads DVKVTQSSRYLVKRTGEKVFLECVQDMDHENMFWYRQDPGLGLRLIYFSYDVKMKEKGDIPEGYSVSREKKERFSLILESASTNQTSMYLCASRGGEQYFGPGTRLTVT.

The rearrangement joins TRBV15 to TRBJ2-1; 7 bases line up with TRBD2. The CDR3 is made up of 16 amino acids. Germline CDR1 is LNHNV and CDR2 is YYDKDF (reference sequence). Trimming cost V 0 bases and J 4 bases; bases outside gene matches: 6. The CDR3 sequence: CATSRDYQREYNEQFF. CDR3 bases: TGTGCCACCAGCAGAGATTACCAGCGGGAATACAATGAGCAGTTCTTC.

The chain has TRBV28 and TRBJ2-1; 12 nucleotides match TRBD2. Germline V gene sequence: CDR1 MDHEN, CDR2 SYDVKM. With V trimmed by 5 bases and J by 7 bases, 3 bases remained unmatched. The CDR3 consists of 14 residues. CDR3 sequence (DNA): TGTGCCAGCAGTCTAGCGGGAGGGAGGAATGAGCAGTTCTTC. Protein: CASSLAGGRNEQFF.

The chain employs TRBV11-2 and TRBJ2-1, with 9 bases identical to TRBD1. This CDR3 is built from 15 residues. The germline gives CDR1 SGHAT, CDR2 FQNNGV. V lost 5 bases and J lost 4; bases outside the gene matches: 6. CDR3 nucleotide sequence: TGTGCCAGCAGCCCTTGGACAGGGGAATACAATGAGCAGTTCTTC. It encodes CASSPWTGEYNEQFF.

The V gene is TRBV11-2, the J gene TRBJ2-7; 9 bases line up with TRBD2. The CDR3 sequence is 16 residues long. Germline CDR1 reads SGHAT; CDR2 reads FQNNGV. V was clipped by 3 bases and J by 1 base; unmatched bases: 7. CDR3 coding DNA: TGTGCCAGCAGCTTTCTAGCGGGAATCGGTTCCTACGAGCAGTACTTC. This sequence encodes CASSFLAGIGSYEQYF.

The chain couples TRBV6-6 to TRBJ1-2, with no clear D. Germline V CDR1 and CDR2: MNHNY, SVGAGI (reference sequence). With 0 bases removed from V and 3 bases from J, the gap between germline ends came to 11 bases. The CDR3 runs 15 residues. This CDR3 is CASSYSDPLDYGYTF. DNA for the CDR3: TGTGCCAGCAGTTACTCGGACCCCCTAGACTATGGCTACACCTTC.

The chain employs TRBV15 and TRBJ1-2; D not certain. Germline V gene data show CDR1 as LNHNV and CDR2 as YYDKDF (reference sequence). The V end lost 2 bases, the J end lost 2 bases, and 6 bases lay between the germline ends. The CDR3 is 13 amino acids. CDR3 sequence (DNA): TGTGCCACCAGCAGAATCACGAACTATGGCTACACCTTC. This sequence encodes CATSRITNYGYTF.

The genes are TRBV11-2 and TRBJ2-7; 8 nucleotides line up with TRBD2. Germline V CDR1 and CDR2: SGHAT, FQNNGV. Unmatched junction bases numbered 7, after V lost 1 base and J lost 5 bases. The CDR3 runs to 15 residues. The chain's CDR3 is CASSLVGLAGNEQYF. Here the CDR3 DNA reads TGTGCCAGCAGCTTAGTGGGTCTAGCGGGTAACGAGCAGTACTTC.

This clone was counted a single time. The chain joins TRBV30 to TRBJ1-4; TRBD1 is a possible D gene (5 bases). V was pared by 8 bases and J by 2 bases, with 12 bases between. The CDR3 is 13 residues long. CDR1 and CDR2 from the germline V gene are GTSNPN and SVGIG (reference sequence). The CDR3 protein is CATGAGTNEKLFF. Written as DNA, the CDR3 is TGTGCCACCGGGGCAGGGACTAATGAAAAACTGTTTTTT.

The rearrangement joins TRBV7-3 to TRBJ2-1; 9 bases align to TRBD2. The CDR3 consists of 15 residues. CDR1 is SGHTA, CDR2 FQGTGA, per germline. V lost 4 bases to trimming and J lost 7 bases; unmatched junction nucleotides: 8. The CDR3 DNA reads TGTGCCAGCAGCTCCGGGACTAGCCTAAATAATGAGCAGTTCTTC. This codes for CASSSGTSLNNEQFF.

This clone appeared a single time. CDR3 residues: CASSLQGYGYTF. The CDR3 bases are TGCGCCAGCAGCCTACAGGGGTATGGCTACACCTTC. The chain is built from TRBV5-1 and TRBJ1-2; TRBD1 agrees at 7 bases. The CDR3 covers 12 residues. J gave up 5 bases and V 4 bases, and 2 bases lay outside the gene matches. Germline V gene data show CDR1 as SGHRS and CDR2 as YFSETQ.

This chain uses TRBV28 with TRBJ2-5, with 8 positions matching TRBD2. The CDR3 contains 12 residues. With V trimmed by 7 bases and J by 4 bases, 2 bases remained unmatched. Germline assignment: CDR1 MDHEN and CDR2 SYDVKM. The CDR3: CASTSGGETQYF. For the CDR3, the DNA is TGTGCCAGCACCAGCGGGGGAGAGACCCAGTACTTC.